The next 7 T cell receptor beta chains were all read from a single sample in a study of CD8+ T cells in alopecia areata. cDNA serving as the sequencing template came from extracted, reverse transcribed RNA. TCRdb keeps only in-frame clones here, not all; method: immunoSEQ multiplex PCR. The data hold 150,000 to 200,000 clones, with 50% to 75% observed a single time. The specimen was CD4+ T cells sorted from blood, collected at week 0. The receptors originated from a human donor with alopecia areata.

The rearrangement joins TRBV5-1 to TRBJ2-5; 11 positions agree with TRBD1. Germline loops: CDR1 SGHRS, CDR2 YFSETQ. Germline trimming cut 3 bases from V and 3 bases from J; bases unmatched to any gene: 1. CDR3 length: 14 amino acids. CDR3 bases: TGCGCCAGCAGCTCGGGACAGGGGGAAGAGACCCAGTACTTC. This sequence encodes CASSSGQGEETQYF.

The CDR3 reads CASSVGVGSNQPQHF. For the CDR3, the DNA is TGTGCCAGCAGTGTCGGGGTCGGAAGCAATCAGCCCCAGCATTTT. The J gene is TRBJ1-5, the V gene TRBV2; D gene ambiguous. Germline CDR1 reads SNHLY; CDR2 reads FYNNEI. The CDR3 sequence is 15 residues long. Trimming took 4 bases from V and 1 from J, leaving 11 bases between them.

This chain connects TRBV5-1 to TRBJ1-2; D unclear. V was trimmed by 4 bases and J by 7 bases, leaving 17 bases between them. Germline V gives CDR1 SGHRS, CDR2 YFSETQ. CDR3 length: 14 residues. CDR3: CASSGRVDLIGYTF. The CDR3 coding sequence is TGCGCCAGCAGCGGCCGGGTGGATCTCATTGGCTACACCTTC.

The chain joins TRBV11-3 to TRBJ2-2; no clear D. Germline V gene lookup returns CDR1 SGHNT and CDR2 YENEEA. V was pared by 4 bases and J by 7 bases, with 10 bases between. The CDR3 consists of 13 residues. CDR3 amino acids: CASSSPWDGELFF. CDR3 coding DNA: TGTGCCAGCAGCTCCCCTTGGGACGGGGAGCTGTTTTTT. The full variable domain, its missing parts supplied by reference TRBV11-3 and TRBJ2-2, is EAGVVQSPRYKIIEKKQPVAFWCNPISGHNTLYWYLQNLGQGPELLIRYENEEAVDDSQLPKDRFSAERLKGVDSTLKIQPAELGDSAVYLCASSSPWDGELFFGEGSRLTVL.

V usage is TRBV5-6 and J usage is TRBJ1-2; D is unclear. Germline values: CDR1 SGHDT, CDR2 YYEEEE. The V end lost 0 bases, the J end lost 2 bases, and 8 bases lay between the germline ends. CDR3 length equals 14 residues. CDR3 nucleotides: TGTGCCAGCAGCTTGGACAGATCGAACTATGGCTACACCTTC. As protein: CASSLDRSNYGYTF.

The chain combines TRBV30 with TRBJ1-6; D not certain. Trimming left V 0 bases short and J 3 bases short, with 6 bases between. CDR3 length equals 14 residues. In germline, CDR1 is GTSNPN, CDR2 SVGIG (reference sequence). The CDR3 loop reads CAWSVVGYNSPLHF. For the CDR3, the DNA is TGTGCCTGGAGTGTTGTGGGCTATAATTCACCCCTCCACTTT.

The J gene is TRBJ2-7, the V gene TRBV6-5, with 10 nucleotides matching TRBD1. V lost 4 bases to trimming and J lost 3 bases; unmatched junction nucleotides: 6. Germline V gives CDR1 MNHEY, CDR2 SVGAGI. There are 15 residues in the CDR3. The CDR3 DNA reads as TGTGCCAGCAGTTTGCACCGGGACAGGGGCTACGAGCAGTACTTC. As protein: CASSLHRDRGYEQYF.